The 19 T cell receptor beta chains below were found in one sample sequenced in a study of blood T cell repertoires in COVID-19. Sequenced by immunoSEQ multiplex PCR; TCRdb stores in-frame clones only, minus some. The sample gives about 240,000 clones, 70% to 90% of which show up once; more than 6.5% is in the top ten. The material sequenced was peripheral blood. These receptor sequences come from a woman in her seventies with active or convalescent COVID-19.

V gene TRBV7-9 combines with J gene TRBJ2-1; 12 bases match TRBD1. The CDR3 contains 14 residues. The V gene end was trimmed by 8 bases and the J gene end by 6 bases; junction bases not matched to a gene: 5. From germline, CDR1 is SEHNR and CDR2 FQNEAQ (reference sequence). The DNA of the CDR3 is TGTGCCAGCTCCCGGGACAGGGGGCGCAATGAGCAGTTCTTC. This encodes CASSRDRGRNEQFF.

The chain carries TRBV5-1 and TRBJ2-7; D is possibly TRBD1 (6 bases). Trimming took 4 bases from V and 4 from J, leaving 18 bases between them. This CDR3 has 15 residues. Germline CDR1 and CDR2: SGHRS and YFSETQ. As DNA, the CDR3 is TGCGCCAGCAGCAACGTCCGGGACAAAAATTACGAGCAGTACTTC. Its translation: CASSNVRDKNYEQYF.

This clone is a singleton in its sample. V gene TRBV27 combines with J gene TRBJ1-2; the match to TRBD1 covers 7 bases. Trimming at V came to 5 bases and at J to 1 base, leaving 10 bases not matched to a gene. Germline values: CDR1 MNHEY, CDR2 SMNVEV (reference sequence). The CDR3 covers 16 residues. The CDR3 bases are TGTGCCAGCAGTCCCCAACAGGGGAGTCTTAACTATGGCTACACCTTC. As protein: CASSPQQGSLNYGYTF.

J is TRBJ2-7 and V is TRBV9, with 8 bases matching TRBD1. CDR1 and CDR2 from the germline V gene are SGDLS and YYNGEE. There are 14 residues in the CDR3. The ends lost 2 bases at V and 3 bases at J; junction bases unmatched: 4. CDR3 sequence: CASSVGQERYEQYF. The DNA for the CDR3 is TGTGCCAGCAGCGTGGGACAGGAGCGCTACGAGCAGTACTTC.

This sequence joins TRBV9 and TRBJ2-7; 11 nucleotides agree with TRBD1. This CDR3 region has 15 residues. Germline values: CDR1 SGDLS, CDR2 YYNGEE. The V gene end was trimmed by 4 bases and the J gene end by 6 bases; junction bases not matched to a gene: 9. CDR3 region: CASSPPRTGGVEQYF. In DNA form, the CDR3 reads TGTGCCAGCAGCCCTCCCCGGACAGGGGGCGTCGAGCAGTACTTC.

The chain combines TRBV27 with TRBJ1-2; D remains unclear. CDR1 MNHEY and CDR2 SMNVEV come from the germline V gene (reference sequence). V was clipped by 3 bases and J by 8 bases, with 13 bases between them. The CDR3 extends over 13 amino acids. For the CDR3, the DNA is TGTGCCAGCAGTTTTAGGCCTCCAGGAGGCTACACCTTC. Its protein is CASSFRPPGGYTF.

The chain uses TRBV9 and TRBJ2-5, with TRBD1 identical over 7 bases. Germline assignment: CDR1 SGDLS and CDR2 YYNGEE. The CDR3 has 15 amino acids. The V gene end was trimmed by 3 bases and the J gene end by 2 bases; junction bases not matched to a gene: 7. The CDR3 spells CASSGRGTFQETQYF. The DNA for the CDR3 is TGTGCCAGCAGCGGCAGGGGGACATTTCAAGAGACCCAGTACTTC.

Notes on this clone: Other DNA sequences in the sample encode the same CDR3. The chain uses TRBV6-2 or TRBV6-3 and TRBJ1-2; 9 nucleotides match TRBD1. The CDR3 sequence is 15 residues long. The germline gives CDR1 MNHEY, CDR2 SVGEGT. V was clipped by 2 bases and J by 2 bases; unmatched bases: 3. The CDR3 DNA follows: TGTGCCAGCAGTTACAAGGACAGGGGAAACTATGGCTACACCTTC. Protein sequence: CASSYKDRGNYGYTF.

The gene calls are TRBV7-2 and TRBJ2-7; D may be TRBD2 (5 bases). V lost 3 bases, J lost 4 bases, and 19 bases lay in between. Germline CDR1 and CDR2: SGHTA and FQGNSA. CDR3 length equals 16 residues. The DNA of the CDR3 is TGTGCCAGCAGCTTGGATGTCTCCCGGGGTACTTACGAGCAGTACTTC. Translating it yields CASSLDVSRGTYEQYF.

The chain carries TRBV12-5 and TRBJ1-1, with a weak D call TRBD1 (5 bases). This CDR3 is 12 amino acids long. V was trimmed by 2 bases and J by 7 bases, leaving 8 bases between them. Germline CDR1 is LGHNT and CDR2 is FRNRAP. CDR3 nucleotide sequence: TGTGCTAGTGGTTTGCACCAGGGTGAAGCTTTCTTT. It translates to CASGLHQGEAFF. Full variable domain (remainder filled in from reference TRBV12-5 and TRBJ1-1): DARVTQTPRHKVTEMGQEVTMRCQPILGHNTVFWYRQTMMQGLELLAYFRNRAPLDDSGMPKDRFSAEMPDATLATLKIQPSEPRDSAVYFCASGLHQGEAFFGQGTRLTVV.

This clone was seen only once. The J gene is TRBJ2-7, the V gene TRBV9, with D possibly being TRBD1 (5 bases). V gave up 2 bases and J gave up 5 bases, with 11 bases separating them. The germline CDR1 and CDR2 sequences are SGDLS and YYNGEE. This CDR3 has 13 amino acids. The CDR3 nucleotides are TGTGCCAGCAGCGTTACAGGATCGAACGAGCAGTACTTC. It translates to CASSVTGSNEQYF.

This clone was counted a single time. The chain's CDR3 is CATSRAHGTADNEQFF. CDR3 coding DNA: TGTGCCACCAGCAGGGCCCACGGGACAGCTGACAATGAGCAGTTCTTC. The chain couples TRBV15 to TRBJ2-1; 7 nucleotides line up with TRBD1. This CDR3 contains 16 residues. CDR1 is LNHNV and CDR2 is YYDKDF in the germline V gene (reference sequence). Trimming at V came to 3 bases and at J to 5 bases, leaving 10 bases not matched to a gene.

This chain uses TRBV19 with TRBJ2-5, with D maybe TRBD2 (5 bases). CDR1 LNHDA and CDR2 SQIVND come from the germline V gene (reference sequence). The CDR3 contains 16 residues. The ends were cut back, 2 bases at V and 5 bases at J, with 18 bases in the middle. This chain's CDR3 is CASSIRFSAGGETQYF. For the CDR3, the DNA is TGTGCCAGTAGTATAAGGTTTTCGGCAGGCGGGGAGACCCAGTACTTC. Complete variable domain (other parts from reference TRBV19 and TRBJ2-5): DGGITQSPKYLFRKEGQNVTLSCEQNLNHDAMYWYRQDPGQGLRLIYYSQIVNDFQKGDIAEGYSVSREKKESFPLTVTSAQKNPTAFYLCASSIRFSAGGETQYFGPGTRLLVL.

This clone was detected only once. The chain couples TRBV3-1 (or the pseudogene TRBV3-2) to TRBJ1-1, with TRBD1 matching over 11 bases. The CDR3 spans 17 residues. The germline gives CDR1 LGHDT, CDR2 YNNKEL (reference sequence). V lost 3 bases, J lost 4 bases, and 10 bases stayed unmatched. The CDR3 DNA sequence: TGTGCCAGCAGCCATCCGGGACAGGGGGTGTCGAGCACTGAAGCTTTCTTT. This sequence encodes CASSHPGQGVSSTEAFF.

The rearrangement uses TRBV6-2 or TRBV6-3 and TRBJ1-2, with TRBD1 matching over 7 bases. CDR3 length: 13 amino acids. The V gene's germline CDR1 is MNHEY and CDR2 SVGEGT. V trimming: 6 bases; J trimming: 7 bases; junction bases outside the gene matches: 8. CDR3 nucleotide sequence: TGTGCCAGCAGCTGGGGGACAGTGGGTGGCTACACCTTC. It translates to CASSWGTVGGYTF.

This clone was counted a single time. The V call is TRBV6-5, the J call TRBJ1-4, with D perhaps TRBD1 (6 bases). Deletions cut 6 bases from V and 3 bases from J, with 14 bases between. The CDR3 is 15 residues long. CDR1 is MNHEY, CDR2 SVGAGI, per germline. The chain's CDR3 is CASRTPAGANEKLFF. The CDR3 nucleotides read TGTGCCAGCAGAACCCCGGCAGGGGCTAATGAAAAACTGTTTTTT.

The V gene is TRBV7-2, the J gene TRBJ2-7, with 10 nucleotides matching TRBD2. V lost 4 bases, J lost 7 bases, and 10 bases stayed unmatched. The germline CDR1 and CDR2 sequences are SGHTA and FQGNSA. This CDR3 comprises 15 residues. The CDR3 region has the DNA TGTGCCAGCAGCTACTTAGCGGGAGGCCTAGGAGAGCAGTACTTC. It is translated as CASSYLAGGLGEQYF.

The chain links TRBV3-1 (or the pseudogene TRBV3-2) to TRBJ2-3; D unclear. Germline CDR1 and CDR2: LGHDT and YNNKEL (reference sequence). V shed 4 bases and J shed 2 bases, with 10 bases lying between them. CDR3 length equals 14 residues. DNA of the CDR3: TGTGCCAGCAGCCCCCGAACAGCCACAGATACGCAGTATTTT. Amino acids: CASSPRTATDTQYF.

The chain is built from TRBV4-3 and TRBJ2-3, with 9 positions matching TRBD2. J lost 10 bases, V lost 3 bases, and 11 bases had no gene match. From germline, CDR1 is LGHNA and CDR2 YSLEER. The CDR3 has 15 residues. CDR3 nucleotide sequence: TGCGCCAGCAGCCATGAGGCTAGCGGGGAGTATGCGCAGTATTTT. Translated, it gives CASSHEASGEYAQYF.